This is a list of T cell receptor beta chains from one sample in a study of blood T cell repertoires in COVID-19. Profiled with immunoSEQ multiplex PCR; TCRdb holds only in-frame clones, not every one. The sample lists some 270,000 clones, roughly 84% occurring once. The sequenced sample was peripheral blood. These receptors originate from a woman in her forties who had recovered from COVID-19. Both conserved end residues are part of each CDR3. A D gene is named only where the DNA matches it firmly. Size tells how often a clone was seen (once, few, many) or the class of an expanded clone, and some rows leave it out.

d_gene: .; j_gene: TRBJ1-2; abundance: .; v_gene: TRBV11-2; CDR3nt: TGTGCCAGCAGCCGGACCGAGGACATTGACACCTTC; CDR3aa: CASSRTEDIDTF
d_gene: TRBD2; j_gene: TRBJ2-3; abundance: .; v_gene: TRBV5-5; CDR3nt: TGTGCCAGCAGCTTAAACGGGGGGGCCGAAGATACGCAGTATTTT; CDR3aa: CASSLNGGAEDTQYF
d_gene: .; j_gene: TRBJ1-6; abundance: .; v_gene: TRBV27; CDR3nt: TGTGCCAGCAGTTTAGCGGGGGATGATTCACCCCTCCACTTT; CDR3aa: CASSLAGDDSPLHF
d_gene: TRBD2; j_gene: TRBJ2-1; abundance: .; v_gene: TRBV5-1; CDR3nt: TGCGCCAGCAGCGCGACTAGCGGGGTTTACAATGAGCAGTTCTTC; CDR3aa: CASSATSGVYNEQFF
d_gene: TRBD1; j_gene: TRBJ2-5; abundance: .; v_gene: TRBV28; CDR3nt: TGTGCCAGCATCCAGACAGGGGGTGGAGAGACCCAGTACTTC; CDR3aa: CASIQTGGGETQYF
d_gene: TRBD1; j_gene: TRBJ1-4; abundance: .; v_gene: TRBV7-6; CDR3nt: TGTGCCAGCAGCACACAACCGGGACAGATTAATGAAAAACTGTTTTTT; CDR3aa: CASSTQPGQINEKLFF
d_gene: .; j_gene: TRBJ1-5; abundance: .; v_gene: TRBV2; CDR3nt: TGTGCCAGCAGTTTGCCCGGTACAGGGCCCCAGCATTTT; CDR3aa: CASSLPGTGPQHF
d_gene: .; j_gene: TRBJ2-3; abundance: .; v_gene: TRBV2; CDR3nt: TGTGCCAGCGGGGGGGACAGGAGCCTCACAGATACGCAGTATTTT; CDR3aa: CASGGDRSLTDTQYF
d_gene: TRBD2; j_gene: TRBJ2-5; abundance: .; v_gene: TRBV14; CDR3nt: TGTGCCAGCAGCCATTCTTACCGGGCCCGGGAGGCCCAGTACTTC; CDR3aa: CASSHSYRAREAQYF
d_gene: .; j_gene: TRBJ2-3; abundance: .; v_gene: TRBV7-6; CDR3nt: TGTGCCAGCAGCTTAGTCGGTGGAGGGGGCAAGGATACGCAGTATTTT; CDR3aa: CASSLVGGGGKDTQYF
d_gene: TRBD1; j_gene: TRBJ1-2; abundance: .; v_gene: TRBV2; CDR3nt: TGTGCCAGCAGAGGGACAGGGGGCGATGGCTACACCTTC; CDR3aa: CASRGTGGDGYTF
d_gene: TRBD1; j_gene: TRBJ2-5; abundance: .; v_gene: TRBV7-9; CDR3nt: TGTGCCAGCAGCCTGGGGACAGAGATCCGGGGGACCCAGTACTTC; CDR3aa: CASSLGTEIRGTQYF
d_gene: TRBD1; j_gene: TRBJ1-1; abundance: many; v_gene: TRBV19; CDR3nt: TGTGCCAGTAACGACAGGGGGCGTTTGAGCACTGAAGCTTTCTTT; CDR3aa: CASNDRGRLSTEAFF
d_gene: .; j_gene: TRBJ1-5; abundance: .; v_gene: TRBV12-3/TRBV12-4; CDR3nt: TGTGCCAGCAGTTTAGAGTTCGGGGGTCAGCATTTT; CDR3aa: CASSLEFGGQHF
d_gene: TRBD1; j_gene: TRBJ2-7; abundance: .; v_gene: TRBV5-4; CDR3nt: TGTGCCAGCAGCCTTGGACAGGACTCCTACGAGCAGTACTTC; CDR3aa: CASSLGQDSYEQYF
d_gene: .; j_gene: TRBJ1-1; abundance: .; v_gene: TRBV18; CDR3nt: TGTGCCAGCTCACCCTATGCGTCACGTTTGAACACTGAAGCTTTCTTT; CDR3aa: CASSPYASRLNTEAFF
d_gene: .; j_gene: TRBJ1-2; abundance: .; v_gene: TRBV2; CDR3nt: TGTGCCAGCAGGCTCGCCAGGGCCGGCGAGGACTATGGCTACACCTTC; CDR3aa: CASRLARAGEDYGYTF
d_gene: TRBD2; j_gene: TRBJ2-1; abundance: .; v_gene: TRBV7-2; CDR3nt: TGTGCCAGCAGCTTAAGGACTAGCGGGTCACATGAGCAGTTCTTC; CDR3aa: CASSLRTSGSHEQFF
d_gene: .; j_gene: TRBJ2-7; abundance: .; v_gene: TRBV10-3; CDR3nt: TGTGCCATCAGTGCCCAGGATAACTCCTACGAGCAGTACTTC; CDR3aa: CAISAQDNSYEQYF
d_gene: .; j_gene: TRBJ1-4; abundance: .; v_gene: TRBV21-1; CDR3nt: TGTGCCAGCAGCAACGGGATGAAAAGACTGTTTTTT; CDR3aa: CASSNGMKRLFF
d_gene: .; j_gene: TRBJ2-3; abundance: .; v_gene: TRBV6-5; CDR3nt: TGTGCCAGCAGTTACCGGACTGCCGAAGATACGCAGTATTTT; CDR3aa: CASSYRTAEDTQYF
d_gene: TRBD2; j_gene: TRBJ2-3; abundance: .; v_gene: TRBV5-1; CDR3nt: TGCGCCAGCAGCTTAGGGACTAGCGGGGGGACAGATACGCAGTATTTT; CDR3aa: CASSLGTSGGTDTQYF
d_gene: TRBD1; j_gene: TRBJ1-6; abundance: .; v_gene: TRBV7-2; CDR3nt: TGTGCCAGCAGCCCACTTACAGGGGTTGAATCACCCCTCCACTTT; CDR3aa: CASSPLTGVESPLHF
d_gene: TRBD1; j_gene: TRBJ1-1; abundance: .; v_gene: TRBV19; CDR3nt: TGTGCCAGTAGTCTCTCCGGACAGGGCAACACTGAAGCTTTCTTT; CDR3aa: CASSLSGQGNTEAFF
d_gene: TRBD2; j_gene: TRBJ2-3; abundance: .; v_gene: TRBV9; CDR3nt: TGTGCCAGCAGCGTTTCAGCGGGGGGGCAGGATACGCAGTATTTT; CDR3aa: CASSVSAGGQDTQYF
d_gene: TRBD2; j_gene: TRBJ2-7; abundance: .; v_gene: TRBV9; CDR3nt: TGTGCCAGCAGCGTCAGCGGGAGGGCCGAGCAGTACTTC; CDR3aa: CASSVSGRAEQYF
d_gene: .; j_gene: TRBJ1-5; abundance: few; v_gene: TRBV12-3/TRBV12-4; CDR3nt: TGTGCCAGCAGTTTCGTTGTCCAGCCCCAGCATTTT; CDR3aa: CASSFVVQPQHF
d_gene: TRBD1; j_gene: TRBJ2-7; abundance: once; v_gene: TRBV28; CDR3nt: TGTGCCAGCAGGTTGACAGGGTTCCCCCACGAGCAGTACTTC; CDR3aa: CASRLTGFPHEQYF
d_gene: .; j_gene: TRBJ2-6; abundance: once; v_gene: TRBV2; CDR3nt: TGTGCCAGCACACCCCTTAGTGCTGGGGCCAACGTCCTGACTTTC; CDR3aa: CASTPLSAGANVLTF
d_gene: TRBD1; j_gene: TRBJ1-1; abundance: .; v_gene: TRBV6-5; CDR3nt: TGTGCCAGCACCGGGACAGGGCTGAACACTGAAGCTTTCTTT; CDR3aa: CASTGTGLNTEAFF
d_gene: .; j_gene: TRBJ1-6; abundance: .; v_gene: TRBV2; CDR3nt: TGTGCCAGCAGTGCGGGACTCGTTAATTCACCCCTCCACTTT; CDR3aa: CASSAGLVNSPLHF
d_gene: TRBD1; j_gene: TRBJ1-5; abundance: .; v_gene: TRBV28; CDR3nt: TGTGCCAGCAGCCAAGGACAGGGAAATCAGCCCCAGCATTTT; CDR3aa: CASSQGQGNQPQHF
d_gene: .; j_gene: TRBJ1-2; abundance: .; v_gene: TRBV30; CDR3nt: TGTGCCTGGATACGTCTCCAGGTGTTCTATGGCTACACCTTC; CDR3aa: CAWIRLQVFYGYTF
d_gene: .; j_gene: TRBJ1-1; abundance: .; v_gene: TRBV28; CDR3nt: TGTGCCAGCTGGACAGTGACGAACACTGAAGCTTTCTTT; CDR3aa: CASWTVTNTEAFF
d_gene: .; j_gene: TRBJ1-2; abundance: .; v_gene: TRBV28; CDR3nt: TGTGCCAGCAGTTTGAGTCCCACCAGAGGTTATACCTTC; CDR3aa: CASSLSPTRGYTF
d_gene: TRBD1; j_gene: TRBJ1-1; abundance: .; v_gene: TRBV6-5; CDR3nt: TGTGCCAGCAGTTACCCTGGAGGACAGGGAAGGGGTGAAGCTTTCTTT; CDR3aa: CASSYPGGQGRGEAFF
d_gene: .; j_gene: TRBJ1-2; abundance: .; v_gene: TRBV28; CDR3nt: TGTGCCAGCAGTTTCATGGAGTATGGCTACACCTTC; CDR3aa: CASSFMEYGYTF
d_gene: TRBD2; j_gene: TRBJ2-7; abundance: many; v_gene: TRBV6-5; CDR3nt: TGTGCCAGCAGTTACCTAGCGGGGGGCTCCTACGAGCAGTACTTC; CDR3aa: CASSYLAGGSYEQYF
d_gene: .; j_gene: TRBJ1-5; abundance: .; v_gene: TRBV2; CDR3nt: TGTGCCAGCAAGGGGGGGGCAAGGAGGGATCAGCCCCAGCATTTT; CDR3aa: CASKGGARRDQPQHF
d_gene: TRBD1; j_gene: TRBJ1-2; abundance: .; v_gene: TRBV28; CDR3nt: TGTGCCAGCAGAGATTCCCGGACAGGGCGGGGCGGCTACACCTTC; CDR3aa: CASRDSRTGRGGYTF
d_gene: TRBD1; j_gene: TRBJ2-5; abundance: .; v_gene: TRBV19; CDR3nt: TGTGCCAGTAGTATAGATAAGGGACAGGGAAGAGAGACCCAGTACTTC; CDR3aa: CASSIDKGQGRETQYF
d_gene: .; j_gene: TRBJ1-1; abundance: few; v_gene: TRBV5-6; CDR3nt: TGTGCCAGCAGTATATACACTGAAGCTTTCTTT; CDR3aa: CASSIYTEAFF
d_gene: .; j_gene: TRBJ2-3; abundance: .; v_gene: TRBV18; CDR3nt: TGTGCCAGCTCACCTCGCCGGACAGTCCAGTCTAGCACAGATACGCAGTATTTT; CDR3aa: CASSPRRTVQSSTDTQYF
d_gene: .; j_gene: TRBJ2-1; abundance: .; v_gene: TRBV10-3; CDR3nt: TGTGCCTCCGGTACTGCTAACAATGAGCAGTTCTTC; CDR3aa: CASGTANNEQFF
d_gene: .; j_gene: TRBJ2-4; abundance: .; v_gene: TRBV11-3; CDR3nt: TGTGCCAGCAGCTTCGGGACAACTAAAAACATTCAGTACTTC; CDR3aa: CASSFGTTKNIQYF
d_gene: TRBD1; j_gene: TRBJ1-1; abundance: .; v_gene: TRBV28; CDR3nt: TGTGCCAGCAGCCCCTCTGGGACAGGGGGCGGAATGAACACTGAAGCTTTCTTT; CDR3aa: CASSPSGTGGGMNTEAFF
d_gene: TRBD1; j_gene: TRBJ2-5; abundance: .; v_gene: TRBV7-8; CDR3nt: TGTGCCAGCAGCTCGGGACAGGGGAAGGAGACCCAGTACTTC; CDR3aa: CASSSGQGKETQYF
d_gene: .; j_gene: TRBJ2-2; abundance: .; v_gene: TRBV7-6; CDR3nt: TGTGCCAGCAGCCTCTCCGACAGGAGCACCGGGGAGCTGTTTTTT; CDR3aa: CASSLSDRSTGELFF
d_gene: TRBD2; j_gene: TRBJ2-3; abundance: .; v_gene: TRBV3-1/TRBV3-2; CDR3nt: TGTGCCAGCAGCCAAGTGGCTAGCGGGGGGGCCAGTACGCAGTATTTT; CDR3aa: CASSQVASGGASTQYF
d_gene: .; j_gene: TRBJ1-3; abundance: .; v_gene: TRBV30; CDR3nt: TGTGCCTGGAGTGTCGGTGGAAACACCATATATTTT; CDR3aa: CAWSVGGNTIYF
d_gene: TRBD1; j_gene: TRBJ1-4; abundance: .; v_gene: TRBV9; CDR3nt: TGTGCCAGCAGCGGGACAGGGGGCTATGAAAAACTGTTTTTT; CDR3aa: CASSGTGGYEKLFF
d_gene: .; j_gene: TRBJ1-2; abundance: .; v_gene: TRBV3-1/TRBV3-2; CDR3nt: TGTGCCAGCAGCCAGGGGGCGGGTGGCTACACCTTC; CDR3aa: CASSQGAGGYTF
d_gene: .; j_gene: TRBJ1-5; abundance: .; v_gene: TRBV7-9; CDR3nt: TGTGCCAGCAGCCAATCGTCCAGGGGTTACAATCAGCCCCAGCATTTT; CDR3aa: CASSQSSRGYNQPQHF
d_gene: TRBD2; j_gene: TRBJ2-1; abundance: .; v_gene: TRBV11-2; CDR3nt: TGTGCCAGCAGCTTAGGTTGGCGGGGGTCCTACAATGAGCAGTTCTTC; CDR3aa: CASSLGWRGSYNEQFF
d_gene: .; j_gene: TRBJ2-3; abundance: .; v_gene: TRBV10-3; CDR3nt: TGTGCCATCAGTGAGTCTGGCAGCACAGATACGCAGTATTTT; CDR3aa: CAISESGSTDTQYF
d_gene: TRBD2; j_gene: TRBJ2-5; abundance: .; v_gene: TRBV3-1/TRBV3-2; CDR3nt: TGTGCCAGCAGCCAAGTAGGAGCGGGGGCTCAAGAGACCCAGTACTTC; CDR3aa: CASSQVGAGAQETQYF
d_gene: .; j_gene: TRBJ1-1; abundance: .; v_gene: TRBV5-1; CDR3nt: TGCGCCAGCAGCACCGTAGGGGGGGGCAACACTGAAGCTTTCTTT; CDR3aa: CASSTVGGGNTEAFF
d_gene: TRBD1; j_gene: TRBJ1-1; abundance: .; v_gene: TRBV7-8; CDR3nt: TGTGCCAGCAGCTCAAAACAGGGGGCAACGAACACTGAAGCTTTCTTT; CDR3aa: CASSSKQGATNTEAFF